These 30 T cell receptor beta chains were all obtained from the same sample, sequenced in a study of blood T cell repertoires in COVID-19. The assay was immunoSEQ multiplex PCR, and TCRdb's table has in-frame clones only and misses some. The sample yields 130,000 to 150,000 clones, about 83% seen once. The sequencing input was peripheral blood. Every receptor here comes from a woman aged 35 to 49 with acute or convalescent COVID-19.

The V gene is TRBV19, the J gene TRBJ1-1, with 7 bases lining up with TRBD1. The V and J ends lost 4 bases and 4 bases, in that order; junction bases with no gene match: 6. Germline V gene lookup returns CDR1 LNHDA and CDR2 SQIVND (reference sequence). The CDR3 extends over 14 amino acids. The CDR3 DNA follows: TGTGCCAGTAGTAGAGCCGGACAGGTCACTGAAGCTTTCTTT. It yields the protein CASSRAGQVTEAFF.

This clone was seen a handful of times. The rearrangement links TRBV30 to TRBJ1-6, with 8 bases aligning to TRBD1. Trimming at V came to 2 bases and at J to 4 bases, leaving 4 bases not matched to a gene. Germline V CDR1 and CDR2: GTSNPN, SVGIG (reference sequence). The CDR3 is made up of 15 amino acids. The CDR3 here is CAWSLRQGYNSPLHF. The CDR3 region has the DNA TGTGCCTGGAGTCTCCGACAGGGGTATAATTCACCCCTCCACTTT.

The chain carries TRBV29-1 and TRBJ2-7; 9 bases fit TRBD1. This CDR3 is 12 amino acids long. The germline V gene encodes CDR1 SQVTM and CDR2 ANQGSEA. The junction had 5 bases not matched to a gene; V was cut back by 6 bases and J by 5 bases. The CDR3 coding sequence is TGCAGCGTCCAGACAGGGGGGCACGAGCAGTACTTC. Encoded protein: CSVQTGGHEQYF.

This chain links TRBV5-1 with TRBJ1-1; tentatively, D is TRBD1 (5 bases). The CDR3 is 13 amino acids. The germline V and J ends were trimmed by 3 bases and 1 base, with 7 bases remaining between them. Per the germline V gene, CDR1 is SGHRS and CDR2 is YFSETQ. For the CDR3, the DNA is TGCGCCAGCAGCTCGACAGCGAACACTGAAGCTTTCTTT. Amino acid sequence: CASSSTANTEAFF.

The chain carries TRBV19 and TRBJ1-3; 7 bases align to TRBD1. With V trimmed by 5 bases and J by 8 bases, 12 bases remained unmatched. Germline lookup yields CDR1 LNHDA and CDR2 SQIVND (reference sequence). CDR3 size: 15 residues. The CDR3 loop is CASSVKSGQAHTIYF. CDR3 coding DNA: TGTGCCAGTAGTGTAAAATCCGGACAGGCGCACACCATATATTTT.

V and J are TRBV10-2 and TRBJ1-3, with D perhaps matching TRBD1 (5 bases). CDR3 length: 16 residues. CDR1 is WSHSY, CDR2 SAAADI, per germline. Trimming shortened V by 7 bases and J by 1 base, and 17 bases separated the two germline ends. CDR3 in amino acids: CASTFTPSGSGNTIYF. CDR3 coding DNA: TGCGCCAGCACCTTCACACCCTCAGGGTCTGGAAACACCATATATTTT.

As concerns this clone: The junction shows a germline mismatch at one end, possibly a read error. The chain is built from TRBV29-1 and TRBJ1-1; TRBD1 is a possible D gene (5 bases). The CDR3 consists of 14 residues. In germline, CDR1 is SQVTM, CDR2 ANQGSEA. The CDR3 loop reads CSVGGRESNAEAFF. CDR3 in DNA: TGCAGCGTTGGGGGCAGAGAGTCGAACGCTGAAGCTTTCTTT.

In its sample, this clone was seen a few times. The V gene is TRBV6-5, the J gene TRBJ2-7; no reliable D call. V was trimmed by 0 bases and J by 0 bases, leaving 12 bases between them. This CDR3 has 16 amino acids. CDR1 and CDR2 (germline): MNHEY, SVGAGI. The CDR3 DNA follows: TGTGCCAGCAGTTACTCGATAGAGGCGCCCTCCTACGAGCAGTACTTC. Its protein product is CASSYSIEAPSYEQYF.

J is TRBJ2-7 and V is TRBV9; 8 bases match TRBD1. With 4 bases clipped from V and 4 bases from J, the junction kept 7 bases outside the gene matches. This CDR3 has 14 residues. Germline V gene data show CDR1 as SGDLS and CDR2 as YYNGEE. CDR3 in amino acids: CASSRTGNDYEQYF. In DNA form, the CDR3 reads TGTGCCAGCAGCAGGACAGGGAATGATTACGAGCAGTACTTC.

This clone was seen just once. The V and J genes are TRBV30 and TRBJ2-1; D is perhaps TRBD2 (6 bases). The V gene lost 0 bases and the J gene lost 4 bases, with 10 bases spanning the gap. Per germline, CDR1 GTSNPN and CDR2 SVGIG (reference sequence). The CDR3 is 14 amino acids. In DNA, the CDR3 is TGTGCCTGGAGTGTAGGGGACTTTTACAATGAGCAGTTCTTC. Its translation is CAWSVGDFYNEQFF.

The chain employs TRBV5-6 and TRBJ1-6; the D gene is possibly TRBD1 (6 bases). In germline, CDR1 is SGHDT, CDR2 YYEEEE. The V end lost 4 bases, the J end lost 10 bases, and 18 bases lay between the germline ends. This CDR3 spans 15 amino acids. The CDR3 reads CASSQSTGWRSPLHF. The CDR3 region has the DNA TGTGCCAGCAGCCAATCAACAGGGTGGCGCTCACCCCTCCACTTT.

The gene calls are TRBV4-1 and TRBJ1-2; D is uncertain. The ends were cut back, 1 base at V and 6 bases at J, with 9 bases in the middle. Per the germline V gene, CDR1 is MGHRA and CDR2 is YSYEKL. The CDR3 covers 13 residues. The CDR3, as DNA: TGCGCCAGCAGCCAAGCTCCAATAGATGGCTACACCTTC. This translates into CASSQAPIDGYTF.

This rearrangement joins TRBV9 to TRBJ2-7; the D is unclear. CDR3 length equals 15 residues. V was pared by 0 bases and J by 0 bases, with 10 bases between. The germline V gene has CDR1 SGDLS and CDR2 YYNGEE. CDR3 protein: CASSVAGATSYEQYF. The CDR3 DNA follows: TGTGCCAGCAGCGTAGCTGGAGCCACCTCCTACGAGCAGTACTTC.

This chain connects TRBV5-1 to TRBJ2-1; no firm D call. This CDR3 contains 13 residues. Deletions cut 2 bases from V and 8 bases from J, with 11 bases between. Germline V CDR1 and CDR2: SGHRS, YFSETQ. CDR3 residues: CASSFQSTDEQFF. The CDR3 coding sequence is TGCGCCAGCAGCTTTCAAAGTACGGATGAGCAGTTCTTC.

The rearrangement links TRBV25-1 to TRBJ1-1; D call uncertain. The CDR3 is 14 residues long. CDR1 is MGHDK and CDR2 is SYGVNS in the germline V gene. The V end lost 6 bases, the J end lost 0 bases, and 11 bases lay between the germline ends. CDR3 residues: CASRRGGVNTEAFF. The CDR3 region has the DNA TGTGCCAGCAGGCGGGGAGGAGTGAACACTGAAGCTTTCTTT. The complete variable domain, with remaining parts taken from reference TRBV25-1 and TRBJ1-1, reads EADIYQTPRYLVIGTGKKITLECSQTMGHDKMYWYQQDPGMELHLIHYSYGVNSTEKGDLSSESTVSRIRTEHFPLTLESARPSHTSQYLCASRRGGVNTEAFFGQGTRLTVV.

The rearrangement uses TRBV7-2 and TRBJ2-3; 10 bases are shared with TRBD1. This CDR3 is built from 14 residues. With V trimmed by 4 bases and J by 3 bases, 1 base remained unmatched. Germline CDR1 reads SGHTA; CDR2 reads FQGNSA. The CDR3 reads CASSWDRGTDTQYF. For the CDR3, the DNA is TGTGCCAGCAGCTGGGACAGGGGTACAGATACGCAGTATTTT. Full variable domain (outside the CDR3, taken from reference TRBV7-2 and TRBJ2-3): GAGVSQSPSNKVTEKGKDVELRCDPISGHTALYWYRQSLGQGLEFLIYFQGNSAPDKSGLPSDRFSAERTGGSVSTLTIQRTQQEDSAVYLCASSWDRGTDTQYFGPGTRLTVL.

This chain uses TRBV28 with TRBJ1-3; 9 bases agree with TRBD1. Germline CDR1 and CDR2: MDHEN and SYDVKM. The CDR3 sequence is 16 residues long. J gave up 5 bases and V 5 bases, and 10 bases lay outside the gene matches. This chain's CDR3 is CASSRPVGQGRNTIYF. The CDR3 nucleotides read TGTGCCAGCAGTCGACCCGTGGGACAGGGCAGAAACACCATATATTTT.

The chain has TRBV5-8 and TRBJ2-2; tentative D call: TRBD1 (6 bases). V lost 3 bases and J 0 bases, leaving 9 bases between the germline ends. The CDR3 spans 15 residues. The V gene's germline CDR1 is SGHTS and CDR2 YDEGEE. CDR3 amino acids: CASSWDISNTGELFF. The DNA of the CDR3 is TGTGCCAGCAGCTGGGACATCTCGAACACCGGGGAGCTGTTTTTT.

CDR3 in DNA: TGTGCCAGCAGCTTAGGTGGTCTAGCTAACGAGCAGTTCTTC. It specifies CASSLGGLANEQFF. The V gene is TRBV7-2, the J gene TRBJ2-1, with D perhaps TRBD2 (5 bases). The CDR3 spans 14 residues. V was pared by 1 base and J by 10 bases, with 14 bases between. Germline V lookup: CDR1 SGHTA, CDR2 FQGNSA. The full variable domain, completed using reference TRBV7-2 and TRBJ2-1, is GAGVSQSPSNKVTEKGKDVELRCDPISGHTALYWYRQSLGQGLEFLIYFQGNSAPDKSGLPSDRFSAERTGGSVSTLTIQRTQQEDSAVYLCASSLGGLANEQFFGPGTRLTVL.

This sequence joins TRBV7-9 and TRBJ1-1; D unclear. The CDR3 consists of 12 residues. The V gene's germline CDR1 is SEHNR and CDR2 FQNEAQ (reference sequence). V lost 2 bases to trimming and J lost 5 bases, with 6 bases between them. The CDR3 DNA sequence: TGTGCCAGCAGCTTACTGGAGACTGAAGCTTTCTTT. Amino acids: CASSLLETEAFF.

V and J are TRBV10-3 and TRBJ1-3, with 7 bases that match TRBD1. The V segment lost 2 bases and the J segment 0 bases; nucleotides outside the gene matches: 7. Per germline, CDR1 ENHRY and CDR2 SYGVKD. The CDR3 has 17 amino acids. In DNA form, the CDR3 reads TGTGCCATCAGTGAGGGGGACAGAGGACTCTCTGGAAACACCATATATTTT. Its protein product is CAISEGDRGLSGNTIYF.

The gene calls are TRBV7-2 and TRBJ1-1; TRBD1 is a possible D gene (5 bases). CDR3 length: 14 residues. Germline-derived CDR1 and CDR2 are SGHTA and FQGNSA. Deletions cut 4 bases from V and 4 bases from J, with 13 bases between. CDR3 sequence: CASSSFGGVTEAFF. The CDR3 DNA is TGTGCCAGCAGCTCCTTCGGAGGGGTCACTGAAGCTTTCTTT.

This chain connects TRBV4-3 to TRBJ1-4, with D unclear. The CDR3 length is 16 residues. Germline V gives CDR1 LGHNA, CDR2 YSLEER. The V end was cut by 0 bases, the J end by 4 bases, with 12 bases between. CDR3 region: CASSQDSHPLNEKLFF. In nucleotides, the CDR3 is TGCGCCAGCAGCCAAGATAGCCATCCCCTTAATGAAAAACTGTTTTTT.

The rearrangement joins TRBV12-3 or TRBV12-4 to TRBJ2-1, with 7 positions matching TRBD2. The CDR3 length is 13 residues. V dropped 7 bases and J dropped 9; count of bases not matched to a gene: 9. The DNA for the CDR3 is TGTGCCAGCACCCAGCCACTAGCGAGTGAGCAGTTCTTC. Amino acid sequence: CASTQPLASEQFF.

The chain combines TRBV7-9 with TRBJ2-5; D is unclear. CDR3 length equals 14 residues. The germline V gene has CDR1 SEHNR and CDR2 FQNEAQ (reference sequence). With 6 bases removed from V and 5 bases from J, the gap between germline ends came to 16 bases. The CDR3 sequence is CASSLNVRLETQYF. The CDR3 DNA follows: TGTGCCAGCAGTCTAAACGTACGACTCGAGACCCAGTACTTC.

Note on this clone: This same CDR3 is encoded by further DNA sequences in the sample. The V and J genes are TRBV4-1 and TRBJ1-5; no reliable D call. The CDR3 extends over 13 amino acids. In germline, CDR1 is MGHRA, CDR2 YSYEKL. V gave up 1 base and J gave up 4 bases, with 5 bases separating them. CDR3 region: CASSQGPNQPQHF. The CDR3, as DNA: TGCGCCAGCAGCCAAGGTCCTAATCAGCCCCAGCATTTT.

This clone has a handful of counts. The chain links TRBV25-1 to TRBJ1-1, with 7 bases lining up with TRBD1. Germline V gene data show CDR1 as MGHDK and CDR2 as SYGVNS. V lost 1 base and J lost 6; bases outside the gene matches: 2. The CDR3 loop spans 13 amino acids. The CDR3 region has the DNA TGTGCCAGCAGTGAATTAGGGGGCTCTGAAGCTTTCTTT. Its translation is CASSELGGSEAFF.

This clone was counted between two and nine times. The chain's CDR3 is CATSDLEGFQTGELFF. CDR3 DNA: TGTGCCACCAGTGATTTGGAGGGTTTCCAGACCGGGGAGCTGTTTTTT. The genes are TRBV24-1 and TRBJ2-2, with D possibly matching TRBD2 (5 bases). This CDR3 is built from 16 residues. Germline values: CDR1 KGHDR, CDR2 SFDVKD. The V and J ends lost 0 bases and 5 bases respectively, with 12 bases between them.

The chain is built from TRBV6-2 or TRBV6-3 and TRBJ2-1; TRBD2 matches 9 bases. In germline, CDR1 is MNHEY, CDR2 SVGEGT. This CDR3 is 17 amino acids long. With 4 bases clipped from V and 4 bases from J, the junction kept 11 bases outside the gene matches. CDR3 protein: CASSWSPAGGLYNEQFF. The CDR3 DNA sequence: TGTGCCAGCAGTTGGTCCCCAGCGGGAGGTCTATACAATGAGCAGTTCTTC.

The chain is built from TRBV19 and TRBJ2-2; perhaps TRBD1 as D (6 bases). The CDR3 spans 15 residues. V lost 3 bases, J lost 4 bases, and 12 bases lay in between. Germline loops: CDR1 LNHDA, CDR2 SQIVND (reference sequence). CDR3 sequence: CASSIGGHLTGELFF. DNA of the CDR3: TGTGCCAGTAGTATTGGGGGACATCTCACCGGGGAGCTGTTTTTT.